These 7 T cell receptor beta chains originate from one sample sequenced in a study of shared clonotypes between healthy human individuals. CD8 cells regarded as naive lacked CD45RO, were positively chosen for CCR7, and omitted terminally differentiated effector memory CD45RA+ cells. The protocol was immunoSEQ multiplex PCR, while the TCRdb copy is restricted to in-frame clones and leaves out a portion. The sample includes roughly 1,800,000 clones, about 95% of them seen just once. Specimen: naive CD8+ T cells sorted from blood. These receptors were taken from a man between 18 and 29 years old in good health.

This clone has just a few counts. The gene calls are TRBV13 and TRBJ2-7; TRBD2 agrees at 11 bases. The CDR3 has 15 amino acids. The V segment lost 5 bases and the J segment 2 bases; nucleotides outside the gene matches: 5. Germline CDR1 PRHDT, CDR2 FYEKMQ (reference sequence). The CDR3 loop is CASSLSGGAPYEQYF. The DNA for the CDR3 is TGTGCCAGCAGCCTTAGCGGGGGGGCCCCCTACGAGCAGTACTTC.

The rearrangement uses TRBV18 and TRBJ2-7, with unresolved D. CDR3 size: 14 residues. Trimming shortened V by 8 bases and J by 0 bases, and 14 bases separated the two germline ends. Germline loops: CDR1 KGHSH, CDR2 LQKENI. CDR3 sequence: CASQASDRSYEQYF. CDR3 nucleotides: TGTGCCAGCCAGGCTAGTGATCGCTCCTACGAGCAGTACTTC.

This chain links TRBV11-3 with TRBJ2-1; D is ambiguous. This CDR3 is 15 amino acids long. Trimming removed 5 bases at V and 10 bases at J, with 21 bases between. CDR1 and CDR2 (germline): SGHNT, YENEEA. The CDR3 loop is CASSPTSGPLVEQFF. The CDR3, as DNA: TGTGCCAGCAGCCCAACCTCCGGACCACTCGTGGAGCAGTTCTTC.

This chain uses TRBV5-1 with TRBJ2-3, with 10 bases aligning to TRBD1. With 0 bases clipped from V and 2 bases from J, the junction kept 3 bases outside the gene matches. This CDR3 has 16 amino acids. From germline, CDR1 is SGHRS and CDR2 YFSETQ. The CDR3 DNA is TGCGCCAGCAGCTTGGCCGGACAGGGGGTCACAGATACGCAGTATTTT. Translating it yields CASSLAGQGVTDTQYF.

The chain recombines TRBV4-2 with TRBJ2-7, with 15 bases matching TRBD2. The trim removed 1 base at V and 2 bases at J, leaving 3 bases unmatched. CDR3 size: 17 residues. Germline V gene lookup returns CDR1 LGHNA and CDR2 YNFKEQ. CDR3 coding DNA: TGTGCCAGCAGCCAAGGGACTAGCGGGGGGGCCGCCTACGAGCAGTACTTC. It specifies CASSQGTSGGAAYEQYF.

The genes are TRBV4-3 and TRBJ1-4; D is unresolved. V was shortened by 1 base and J by 3 bases, with 12 bases between the two germline ends. Germline V CDR1 and CDR2: LGHNA, YSLEER. This CDR3 has 16 amino acids. CDR3 nucleotide sequence: TGCGCCAGCAGCCAAGGAGCGGAAGCGGCTAATGAAAAACTGTTTTTT. Its protein product is CASSQGAEAANEKLFF.

This chain links TRBV9 with TRBJ1-6; D unresolved. V was shortened by 5 bases and J by 6 bases, with 9 bases between the two germline ends. Looked up from germline, CDR1 is SGDLS and CDR2 is YYNGEE. CDR3 length: 13 amino acids. CDR3 residues: CASSSRSNSPLHF. In nucleotides, the CDR3 is TGTGCCAGCAGTTCTAGGTCTAATTCACCCCTCCACTTT.